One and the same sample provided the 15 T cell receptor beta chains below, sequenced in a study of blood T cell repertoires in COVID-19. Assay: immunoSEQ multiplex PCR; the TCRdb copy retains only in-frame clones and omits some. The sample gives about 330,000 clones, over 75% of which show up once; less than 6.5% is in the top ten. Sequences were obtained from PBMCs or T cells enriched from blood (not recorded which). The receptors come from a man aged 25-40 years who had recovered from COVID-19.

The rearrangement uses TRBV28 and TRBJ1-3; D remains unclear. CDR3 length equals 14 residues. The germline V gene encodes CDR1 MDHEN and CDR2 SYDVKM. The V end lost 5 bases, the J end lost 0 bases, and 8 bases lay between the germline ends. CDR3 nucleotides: TGTGCCAGCAGTATCGGTGGCTCTGGAAACACCATATATTTT. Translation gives CASSIGGSGNTIYF. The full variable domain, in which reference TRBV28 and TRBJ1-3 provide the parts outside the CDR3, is DVKVTQSSRYLVKRTGEKVFLECVQDMDHENMFWYRQDPGLGLRLIYFSYDVKMKEKGDIPEGYSVSREKKERFSLILESASTNQTSMYLCASSIGGSGNTIYFGEGSWLTVV.

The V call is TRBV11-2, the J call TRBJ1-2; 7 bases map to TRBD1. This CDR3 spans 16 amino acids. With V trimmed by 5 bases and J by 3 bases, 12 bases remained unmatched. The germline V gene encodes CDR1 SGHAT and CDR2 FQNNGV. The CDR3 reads CASSPGDSLSDYGYTF. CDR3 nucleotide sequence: TGTGCCAGCAGCCCGGGGGACAGCTTAAGTGACTATGGCTACACCTTC. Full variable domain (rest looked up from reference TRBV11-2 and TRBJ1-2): EAGVAQSPRYKIIEKRQSVAFWCNPISGHATLYWYQQILGQGPKLLIQFQNNGVVDDSQLPKDRFSAERLKGVDSTLKIQPAKLEDSAVYLCASSPGDSLSDYGYTFGSGTRLTVV.

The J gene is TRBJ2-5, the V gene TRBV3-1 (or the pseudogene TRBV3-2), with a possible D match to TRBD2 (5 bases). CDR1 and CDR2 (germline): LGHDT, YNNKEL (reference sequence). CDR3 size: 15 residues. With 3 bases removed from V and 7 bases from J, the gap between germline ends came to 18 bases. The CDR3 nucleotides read TGTGCCAGCAGCCACGGGTTAGCTCCCGGAGGGACCCAGTACTTC. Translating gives CASSHGLAPGGTQYF.

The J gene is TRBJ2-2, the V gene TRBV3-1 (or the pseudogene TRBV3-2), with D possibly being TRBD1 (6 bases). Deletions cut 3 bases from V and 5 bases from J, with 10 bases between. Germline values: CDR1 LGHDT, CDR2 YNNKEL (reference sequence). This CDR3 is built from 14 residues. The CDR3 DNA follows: TGTGCCAGCAGCCACGGACAGTGGACCGGGGAGCTGTTTTTT. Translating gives CASSHGQWTGELFF.

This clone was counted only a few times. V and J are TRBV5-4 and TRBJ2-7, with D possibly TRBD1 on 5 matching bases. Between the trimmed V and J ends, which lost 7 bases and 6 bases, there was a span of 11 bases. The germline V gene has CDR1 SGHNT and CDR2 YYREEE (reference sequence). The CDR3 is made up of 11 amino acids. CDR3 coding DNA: TGTGCCAGCGGAGTCCAGGGCGAGCAGTACTTC. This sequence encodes CASGVQGEQYF. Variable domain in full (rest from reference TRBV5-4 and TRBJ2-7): ETGVTQSPTHLIKTRGQQVTLRCSSQSGHNTVSWYQQALGQGPQFIFQYYREEENGRGNFPPRFSGLQFPNYSSELNVNALELDDSALYLCASGVQGEQYFGPGTRLTVT.

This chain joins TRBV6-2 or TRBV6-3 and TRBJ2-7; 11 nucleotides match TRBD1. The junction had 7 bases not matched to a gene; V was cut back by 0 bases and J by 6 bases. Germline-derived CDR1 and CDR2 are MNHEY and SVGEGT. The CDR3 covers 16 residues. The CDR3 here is CASSYSIGTGGSEQYF. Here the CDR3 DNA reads TGTGCCAGCAGTTACTCGATAGGGACAGGGGGTTCCGAGCAGTACTTC.

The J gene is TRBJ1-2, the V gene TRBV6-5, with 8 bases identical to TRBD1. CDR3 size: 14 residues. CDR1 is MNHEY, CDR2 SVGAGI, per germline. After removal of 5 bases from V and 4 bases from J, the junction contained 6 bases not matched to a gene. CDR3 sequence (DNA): TGTGCCAGCAGTCCACGGACAGGGTCCTATGGCTACACCTTC. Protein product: CASSPRTGSYGYTF.

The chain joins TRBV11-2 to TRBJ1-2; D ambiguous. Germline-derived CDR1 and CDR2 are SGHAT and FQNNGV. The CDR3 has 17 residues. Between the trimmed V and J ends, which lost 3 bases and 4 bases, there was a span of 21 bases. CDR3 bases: TGTGCCAGCAGCTTCGGAGAGGGCCCCATCCCAGCCTATGGCTACACCTTC. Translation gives CASSFGEGPIPAYGYTF.

DNA of the CDR3: TGTGCCAGCAGTATCCGGACAGGGGAGGGTAAGCAGTACTTC. It codes for CASSIRTGEGKQYF. The rearrangement uses TRBV2 and TRBJ2-7; 9 bases match TRBD1. The CDR3 has 14 residues. Germline CDR1 and CDR2: SNHLY and FYNNEI. Losses at the gene ends were 5 bases for V and 8 bases for J; bases not matched to a gene: 10.

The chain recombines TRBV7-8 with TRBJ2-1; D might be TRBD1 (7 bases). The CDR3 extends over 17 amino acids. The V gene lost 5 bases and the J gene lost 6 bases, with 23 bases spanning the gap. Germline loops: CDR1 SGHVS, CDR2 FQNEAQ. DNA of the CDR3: TGTGCCAGCAGCACCCGGATAGGTGGCAGGGGGGTCAATGAGCAGTTCTTC. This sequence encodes CASSTRIGGRGVNEQFF. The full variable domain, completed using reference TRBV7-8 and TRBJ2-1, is GAGVSQSPRYKVAKRGQDVALRCDPISGHVSLFWYQQALGQGPEFLTYFQNEAQLDKSGLPSDRFFAERPEGSVSTLKIQRTQQEDSAVYLCASSTRIGGRGVNEQFFGPGTRLTVL.

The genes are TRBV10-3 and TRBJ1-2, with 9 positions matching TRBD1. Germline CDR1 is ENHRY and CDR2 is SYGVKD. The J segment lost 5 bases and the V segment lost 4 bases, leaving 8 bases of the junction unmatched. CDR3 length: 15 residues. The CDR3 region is CAISGGTGLGYGYTF. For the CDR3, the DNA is TGTGCCATCAGTGGGGGGACAGGGCTGGGATATGGCTACACCTTC.

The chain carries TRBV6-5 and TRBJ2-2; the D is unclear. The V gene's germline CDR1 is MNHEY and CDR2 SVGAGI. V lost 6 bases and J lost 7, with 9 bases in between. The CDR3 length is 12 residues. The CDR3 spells CASSSSGGELFF. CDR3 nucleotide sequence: TGTGCCAGCAGCTCCTCGGGCGGGGAGCTGTTTTTT.

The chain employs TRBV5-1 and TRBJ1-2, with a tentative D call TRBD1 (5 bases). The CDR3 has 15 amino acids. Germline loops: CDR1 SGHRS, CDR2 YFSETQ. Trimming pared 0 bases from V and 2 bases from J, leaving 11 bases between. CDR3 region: CASSLGQSGNYGYTF. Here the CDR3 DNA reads TGCGCCAGCAGCTTGGGTCAGTCAGGGAACTATGGCTACACCTTC.

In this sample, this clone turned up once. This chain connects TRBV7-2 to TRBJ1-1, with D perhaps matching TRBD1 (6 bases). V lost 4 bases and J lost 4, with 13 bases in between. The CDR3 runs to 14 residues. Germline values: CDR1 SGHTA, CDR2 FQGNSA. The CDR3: CASSSRGGGTEAFF. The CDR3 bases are TGTGCCAGCAGCTCACGGGGAGGGGGCACTGAAGCTTTCTTT.

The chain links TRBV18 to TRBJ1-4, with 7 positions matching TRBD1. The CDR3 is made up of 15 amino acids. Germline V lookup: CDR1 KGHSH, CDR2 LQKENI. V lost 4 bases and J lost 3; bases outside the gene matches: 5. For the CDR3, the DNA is TGTGCCAGCTCACATACAGGGGCAGCTAATGAAAAACTGTTTTTT. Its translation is CASSHTGAANEKLFF.